This entry features one T cell receptor beta chain sequence. Its cognate antigen has yet to be identified. No qualities accompany the bases; no much larger clone lies one base away. TCRbeta CDR3 regions were amplified from genomic DNA by means of the immunoSEQ Assay, a bias-controlled multiplex PCR. The study's processing was this. The number of nucleated cells in each sample was estimated by amplification of reference gene primers within the assay. To quantify the absolute abundance of each unique TCRbeta CDR3 rearrangement, sequence reads were collapsed and filtered. Productive Simpson clonality was computed per sample as the square root of Simpson's diversity index over productive rearrangements. The table comes from immuneACCESS by way of TCRdb, which keeps in-frame sequences with V and J called. Part of the clones is missing from these tables; in studies checked, under half for an unresolved V gene and the rest for unknown reasons. V, J and clone size are those of that table, while D and trimming were read from the DNA. Here the sample has about 330,000 clones; roughly 90% occur a single time. The top ten hold about 18% of the sample.

These data belong to a study of blood T cell repertoires in COVID-19 (TCRdb year 2020). At the level of the whole study: Samples from collaborators originated in the United States, Italy and Spain and spanned both the acute and convalescent phases of COVID-19. The sample metadata nearly always contained a de-identified subject ID, COVID-19 status, age in years and sex. The material from the prospective study consisted of cDNA or gDNA derived from T cells, B-cell-depleted T cells, or PBMCs. The repertoires were made available in a free public database intended to serve as a resource for research on the immune response to SARS-CoV-2. HLA class I and class II types, where available, came from metadata supplied by the sample provider rather than from assay-based typing. The samples were drawn from the first 160 participants of the ongoing ImmuneRACE study and from over 950 subjects provided by 6 global collaborators. Subjects who had been exposed to COVID-19, were actively infected with it, or had recovered from it provided the deeply sampled blood TCRbeta repertoires that made up the dataset. The research as a whole found: Clinical and demographic metadata were provided uncurated, with the amount varying by source and participant.

CDR1 and CDR2, looked up from the germline V gene, are SNHLY and FYNNEI. The germline V and J ends show losses of 6 bases and 6 bases respectively, and no gene match explains 7 bases of the junction. The CDR3 runs 14 residues from the cysteine to the phenylalanine. The read is trimmed to its CDR3 DNA, 42 bases read in frame from base 1. Participants in the prospective study were enrolled through a virtual design, were aged roughly 18 to 100 years, and lived in 24 United States geographic areas. Cohort assignment in the prospective study relied on participant-reported clinical history from a screening survey and a study questionnaire. ImmuneRACE Cohort 3 recovered participants were defined by two consecutive negative NP/OP PCR tests, healthcare professional clearance, or symptom resolution. In the prospective study, mobile phlebotomists collected whole blood, serum and a nasopharyngeal or oropharyngeal swab from each participant. Prospective study participants could optionally give additional blood draws and questionnaires over an approximately two-month period. Before DNA extraction, blood samples from the prospective study were shipped at room temperature or frozen.

The V gene is TRBV2 and the J gene is TRBJ2-2; the central 7 bases match TRBD1. The sequence was collected from a woman under 40 who had recovered from COVID-19. The specimen sequenced was PBMCs or T cells enriched from blood (not recorded which). The CDR3 in this case is CASRRQGNPGELFF. At the DNA level, the sequence is TGTGCCAGCAGAAGACAGGGAAATCCCGGGGAGCTGTTTTTT.